What follows is one TCR beta chain and its context. Its antigen is still unknown. The record has no base qualities; no much larger clone is one base away. V lost 4 bases and J lost 7 bases, and the count of bases not matched to a germline gene is 9. The germline V gene yields LGHNA for CDR1 and YSLEER for CDR2. The CDR3 spans 17 residues, from the cysteine through the phenylalanine. The entry retains the CDR3 DNA only, 51 bases that are in frame from base 1. The data were taken from a study of shared T cell receptors in the human thymus (dated by TCRdb to about 2021). Turning to the overall study: The study examined how self-reactive, shared T-cell receptor alpha chains are generated in the human thymus.

Libraries were constructed by the immunoSEQ multiplex PCR assay. TCRdb provides this immuneACCESS table in a form limited to in-frame rearrangements. Some clones are lacking; in checked studies, under half of them reflect an unresolved V gene, and why the rest are absent is not known. Within this sample are 500,000 to 750,000 clones, with approximately 90% of them counted one time only. The ten largest account for approximately 0.011% of the sample. These same data were also listed under a study on human thymus T cells. As described in the second report: Immunologically healthy infants undergoing open corrective cardiac surgery for congenital heart defects in Finland were used as donors. The thymus tissue came from surgical resects taken out during corrective cardiac surgery. Both the thymic and the peripheral blood repertoires appeared to show biased V and J gene segment usage. Highly overlapping thymic TCR repertoires among unrelated individuals were reported in the related research. TCR alpha and beta repertoires from roughly eight infant thymus samples and a few related peripheral blood samples were characterized in the study. The infant donors were about 7 to 244 days old, and the cohort included more than five males and a couple of females. Thymocytes were freed from the tissue by mechanical means and kept at -70 degrees C as pellets of about 9-33 million cells. A QIAsymphony instrument was used to extract genomic DNA from frozen cell pellets. The immunoSEQ multiplex PCR assay was used to amplify the TCRB and TCRAD loci from a standardized amount of quality-controlled genomic DNA. Amplicons spanned the V(D)J region at a length sufficient to cover the CDR3 and identify V and J genes. Amplicon sequencing was performed on an Illumina platform through the commercial immunoSEQ service. Primer bias and sequencing errors were corrected as previously described, and TCRAD and TCRB were defined on the basis of the IMGT database. The repertoires were analysed using immunoSEQ Analyzer 3.0 and VDJTools for basic statistics, V/J segment usage, diversity estimates, rarefaction and pairwise overlap. Diversity was estimated using the Chao1, ChaoE, Efron-Thisted, Shannon and inverse Simpson indices, and was also estimated on datasets down-sampled to the size of the smallest sample. Repertoire overlap used strict matching of CDR3 nucleotide sequence, V gene and J gene, with Jaccard-based multidimensional scaling clustering. On average, thymus samples gave about 750,000 unique TCRB clonotypes, whereas blood samples gave around 84,000.

Input material: thymocytes. The receptor comes from a boy less than two years old with a congenital heart defect. Donor details come from another sample of the same person, matched by shared clones. The V and J genes are TRBV4-3 and TRBJ2-2, and TRBD2 matches 13 of the central bases. The nucleotide sequence is given as TGCGCCAGCAGCCGCACTAGCGGGAGGGCCTCCAACGGGGAGCTGTTTTTT. The translation is CASSRTSGRASNGELFF.